This entry lists 15 T cell receptor beta chains sequenced from one sample in a study of vaccination and CD4 T cells after COVID-19. The Oncomine TCR Beta short-read assay generated sequence data from the DNA of cultured CD4+ T cells. MiXCR was run by TCRdb on the PCR reads, yielding one entry per CDR3 protein. Here the sample spans fewer than 20,000 distinct CDR3 sequences, around 73% being singletons. The antigens these receptors bind are not known. Treatment here: roughly ten-day PBMC culture with coronavirus spike peptide pools or control peptides (ViraFEST assay). Sequencing was performed on CD4+ T cells from blood, cultured in vitro. These receptors came from a human donor who had recovered from COVID-19.

The chain couples TRBV20-1 to TRBJ1-1; D not certain. The CDR3 has 13 amino acids. Germline assignment: CDR1 DFQATT and CDR2 SNEGSKA (reference sequence). V gave up 3 bases and J gave up 5 bases, with 13 bases separating them. CDR3 bases: TGCAGTGCTAGTGGTGTGGGAGGGACTGAAGCTTTCTTT. This gives the protein CSASGVGGTEAFF.

This chain joins TRBV28 and TRBJ1-1, with D maybe TRBD1 (5 bases). The ends were cut back, 6 bases at V and 1 base at J, with 18 bases in the middle. In germline, CDR1 is MDHEN, CDR2 SYDVKM. This CDR3 is 16 amino acids long. The CDR3 loop is CASRRGGATGNTEAFF. CDR3 nucleotides: TGTGCCAGCAGGAGGGGCGGGGCAACAGGGAACACTGAAGCTTTCTTT.

This clonotype was seen only a few times. The gene calls are TRBV10-3 and TRBJ2-2; D might be TRBD1 or TRBD2, each matching 5 bases. Trimming stripped 2 bases from V and 6 bases from J, with 10 bases between. The CDR3 covers 14 residues. The V gene's germline CDR1 is ENHRY and CDR2 SYGVKD. CDR3 in amino acids: CAISETGTAGELFF. The CDR3, as DNA: TGTGCCATCAGTGAGACCGGGACCGCCGGGGAGCTGTTTTTT.

The genes are TRBV28 and TRBJ2-5; 7 nucleotides line up with TRBD2. The CDR3 has 15 amino acids. Germline lookup yields CDR1 MDHEN and CDR2 SYDVKM. V lost 3 bases to trimming and J lost 5 bases; unmatched junction nucleotides: 9. CDR3 region: CASSFEGLGTETQYF. The CDR3 DNA follows: TGTGCCAGCAGTTTTGAAGGACTAGGTACGGAGACCCAGTACTTC.

The chain carries TRBV11-2 and TRBJ1-6, with D hard to call. CDR1 and CDR2 from the germline V gene are SGHAT and FQNNGV. The CDR3 extends over 15 amino acids. V was trimmed by 3 bases and J by 7 bases, leaving 13 bases between them. The CDR3 loop is CASSFSATNNSPLHF. DNA for the CDR3: TGTGCCAGCAGCTTCTCGGCCACCAACAATTCACCCCTCCACTTT.

The rearrangement links TRBV24-1 to TRBJ2-6, with no clear D. The germline V gene encodes CDR1 KGHDR and CDR2 SFDVKD. The CDR3 runs 19 residues. Trimming pared 2 bases from V and 0 bases from J, leaving 16 bases between. The CDR3 protein is CATSDYAGPRHSGANVLTF. The DNA of the CDR3 is TGTGCCACCAGTGATTATGCAGGCCCTAGGCACTCTGGGGCCAACGTCCTGACTTTC.

This clonotype was seen only a few times. CDR3 sequence (DNA): TGCAGTGCCAACGGGCAGGGAGGCCCTGAAGCTTTCTTT. It codes for CSANGQGGPEAFF. The chain recombines TRBV20-1 with TRBJ1-1; TRBD1 might be the D (5 bases). This CDR3 is built from 13 residues. V lost 6 bases and J 6 bases, leaving 17 bases between the germline ends. Germline V lookup: CDR1 DFQATT, CDR2 SNEGSKA (reference sequence).

The chain uses TRBV20-1 and TRBJ2-2; 7 bases match TRBD2. Trimming took 1 base from V and 2 from J; bases not matched to a gene: 10. The CDR3 runs 17 residues. Germline lookup yields CDR1 DFQATT and CDR2 SNEGSKA (reference sequence). The CDR3 nucleotides are TGCAGTGCTAGAGGGGGAGCGGGGACGATCAACACCGGGGAGCTGTTTTTT. This sequence encodes CSARGGAGTINTGELFF.

V usage is TRBV28 and J usage is TRBJ2-5; D is unclear. Per the germline V gene, CDR1 is MDHEN and CDR2 is SYDVKM. This CDR3 has 15 amino acids. V was clipped by 2 bases and J by 2 bases, with 12 bases between them. CDR3 in amino acids: CASSLSAGLQETQYF. CDR3 nucleotide sequence: TGTGCCAGCAGTTTAAGTGCCGGGCTACAAGAGACCCAGTACTTC.

This clonotype appeared a few times. This chain connects TRBV27 to TRBJ1-1; D is possibly TRBD1 (5 bases). V lost 6 bases, J lost 0 bases, and 11 bases lay in between. The CDR3 runs to 14 residues. Germline lookup yields CDR1 MNHEY and CDR2 SMNVEV (reference sequence). CDR3 loop: CASSFDSLNTEAFF. As DNA, the CDR3 is TGTGCCAGCAGCTTTGACAGTTTGAACACTGAAGCTTTCTTT.

The chain carries TRBV11-2 and TRBJ2-7, with D tentatively TRBD1 (5 bases). Per the germline V gene, CDR1 is SGHAT and CDR2 is FQNNGV. V lost 5 bases to trimming and J lost 4 bases, with 12 bases between them. The CDR3 covers 13 residues. Here the CDR3 DNA reads TGTGCCAGCAGCCTGGGGCTAGAATACGAGCAGTACTTC. This gives the protein CASSLGLEYEQYF.

The chain joins TRBV28 to TRBJ2-6; TRBD2 might be the D (7 bases). V was shortened by 5 bases and J by 3 bases, with 20 bases between the two germline ends. Germline CDR1 MDHEN, CDR2 SYDVKM. This CDR3 has 18 residues. CDR3 protein: CASSLRGAGAGGANVLTF. CDR3 nucleotide sequence: TGTGCCAGCAGTCTTAGGGGGGCGGGGGCCGGTGGGGCCAACGTCCTGACTTTC.

The genes are TRBV7-8 and TRBJ2-1; 11 nucleotides agree with TRBD2. J was trimmed by 0 bases and V by 3 bases; bases with no gene match: 4. The CDR3 is 17 residues long. Germline V lookup: CDR1 SGHVS, CDR2 FQNEAQ. In nucleotides, the CDR3 is TGTGCCAGCAGCTTGGGGACTAGCGGAAGCTCCTACAATGAGCAGTTCTTC. Translated, it gives CASSLGTSGSSYNEQFF.

The chain links TRBV6-1 to TRBJ2-7; either TRBD1 or TRBD2 may fit D (6 bases each). The CDR3 sequence is 14 residues long. The germline V gene encodes CDR1 MNHNS and CDR2 SASEGT. With 6 bases removed from V and 1 base from J, the gap between germline ends came to 13 bases. In DNA form, the CDR3 reads TGTGCCAGCAGGGCCGGGGGCCCATCCTACGAGCAGTACTTC. Amino acid sequence: CASRAGGPSYEQYF.

This clonotype was observed a handful of times. V and J are TRBV7-2 and TRBJ2-7, with 8 positions matching TRBD1. The CDR3 runs 15 residues. The junction had 8 bases not matched to a gene; V was cut back by 1 base and J by 6 bases. The germline V gene encodes CDR1 SGHTA and CDR2 FQGNSA. This CDR3 reads CASSLGGTGGGEQYF. CDR3 coding DNA: TGTGCCAGCAGCTTAGGGGGGACAGGAGGCGGCGAGCAGTACTTC.